This note documents a single TCR beta chain sequence. No antigen is known for it. This sample was included in a study of T cell responses to AZD1222 COVID-19 vaccine. Study conclusions and caveats: The sample set comprised mostly white British donors with more females, and clonal diversity was possibly underestimated. Seropositive at baseline were only a handful of AZD1222 recipients. The study sampled repertoires only after the peak T cell response.

Germline V gives CDR1 SGHTS, CDR2 YDEGEE. Trimming removed 3 bases at V and 5 bases at J, with 17 bases between. The CDR3 spans 16 residues. Assay used: immunoSEQ multiplex PCR; TCRdb lists only in-frame clones, some missing. The sample holds 100,000 to 150,000 clones, 90% seen once. The TCR was taken from an adult in good health. The J gene is TRBJ2-2, the V gene TRBV5-8, with D tentatively TRBD1 (6 bases). This specimen was peripheral blood, taken on day 0 of MenACWY control vaccination. The CDR3 nucleotides are TGTGCCAGCAGCTGGGCCCGGACAGCTACAACCGGGGAGCTGTTTTTT. It is translated as CASSWARTATTGELFF.